The T cell receptor (beta chain) described here comes from a study of T cells in Graves' hyperthyroidism and ophthalmopathy. Concerning this clonotype: The antigen is not known.

Amplified TCR beta CDR3 regions came from RNA transcripts. The study used the HTBI primer set for a first-round RT-PCR of the TCR CDR3. TCRdb independently ran MiXCR on the multiplex PCR reads; one entry per CDR3 protein. Among around 620,000 distinct CDR3 sequences, under 60% were seen once, and the ten largest hold roughly 19%. Whole-study results and caveats: Also found in blood were most expanded thyroid clonotypes above 0.001.

The TCR was taken from an adult woman with Graves' disease, either hyperthyroidism or ophthalmopathy (not recorded which). The sample comprised peripheral blood or thyroid tissue (not recorded which).

Here the CDR3 reads CASSLDDLVEQYF. CDR3 nucleotide sequence: TGTGCCAGCAGCTTGGATGACCTGGTCGAGCAGTACTTC. This chain connects TRBV11-2 to TRBJ2-7; unclear D gene. Trimming stripped 3 bases from V and 6 bases from J, with 12 bases between. The CDR3 loop spans 13 amino acids. Germline V lookup: CDR1 SGHAT, CDR2 FQNNGV.